This TCR beta chain was sequenced during a study of shared clonotypes between healthy human individuals (dated by TCRdb to between 2020 and 2021). General notes on the study: The cohort comprised two women and three men aged 18 to 49 years. Per donor, three plates each were used for CD4 naive and CD4 memory, two for CD8 naive, and one for CD8 memory. To increase sequencing depth and limit assay-specific biases, TCR repertoire library preparation and sequencing were carried out by different laboratories using diverse techniques. The study deeply sequenced blood TCR repertoires of five healthy adults to estimate repertoire size and the extent of clonotype sharing between individuals. Leukapheresis yielded between about 0.94 and 9.5 billion PBMCs per donor.

Using the deep immunoSEQ assay, multiplex PCR amplified TCR CDR3 regions from genomic DNA. Genomic DNA extracted from each cell subset was distributed evenly over all wells of several immunoSEQ 96-well plates, and each plate served as one replicate. For sorted subsets, around 200 ng genomic DNA, equal to about 30,000 T cell genomes, was loaded into each replicate PCR. The purified libraries were quantified using a Qubit 3.0 fluorometer, sized with a Bioanalyzer 2100, and then quantified again using the KAPA Library Quantification kit. Every immunoSEQ 96-well plate was sequenced on a separate single-read 150-cycle Illumina NextSeq 550 flow cell. The study's own analysis went as follows. Because the immunoSEQ output held only junctional sequences and lacked quality scores, the filtering could not match the filtering applied to full-length reads. To assign V/J genes and CDR3, sequences were annotated using PyIR, a Python wrapper for IgBLAST v1.9, with IMGT germline references. Reads were filtered out if the reads had weak V/J assignments (E-value above 1e-6), no CDR3, stop codons, out-of-frame junctions, or ambiguous translated residues. V3J clonotypes were defined as sequences sharing the same inferred V gene, J gene, and CDR3 amino acid sequence. The percentage overlap between two repertoires was calculated by dividing the number of shared unique clonotypes by the size of the smaller repertoire. Repertoire richness was assessed with RTK rarefaction, the Chao1 estimator, and Recon v2.1 estimates of unobserved clonotypes. For all TCRbeta clonotypes obtained by the gDNA method from a handful of donors, generation probabilities were computed with OLGA. TCRdb provides this immuneACCESS table in a form limited to in-frame rearrangements. Some clones are lacking; in checked studies, under half of them reflect an unresolved V gene, and why the rest are absent is not known. V and J calls plus clone size are reproduced from that table; the DNA served to infer D and trimming. The sample yields approximately 1,000,000 clones; approximately 78% were counted once. In total, the top ten clones hold 0.5% to 0.6% of the sample.

Taken from the germline V gene, the CDR1 and CDR2 loops are SNHLY and FYNNEI. V gives up 8 bases and J gives up 1 base, and the segment between their germline ends measures 8 bases. The CDR3 sequence holds 12 residues, the cysteine and phenylalanine included. Only the CDR3 part of the read is kept: 36 bases, read in frame from the first base. On this clone itself: There is no known antigen for this receptor. No quality values exist for individual bases; no much larger clone is one base distant.

Broader findings and caveats from the paper: Based on pairwise subsampling, the degree of clonotype sharing among donors was expected to be affected by sequencing depth. Naive subsets generally had larger estimated clonotype richness than memory subsets. Compared with non-shared clonotypes, the clonotypes found in all four sorted-subset donors had higher generation probabilities. Across a few donors, around 5.4% of naive CD4, roughly 3.5% of naive CD8, 2.3% of memory CD4, and 0.4% of memory CD8 clonotypes were shared. Even with the large sequencing depth, rarefaction of the sorted-subset datasets indicated that sequencing was incomplete. Because the study included only a small number of donors, the genetic and exposure-history diversity represented was limited. Sampling was restricted to blood, and TCR repertoires in tissue are likely to differ from TCR repertoires in blood.

The donors were healthy, HIV-negative adults with no recently reported acute infections or vaccinations. Only Caucasian adults living in Nashville, Tennessee, USA were represented among the donors. Magnetic negative selection was used to enrich CD4+ T cells, after which naive cells were positively selected on CD45RA and the negative fraction became the memory subset. Blood was collected by leukapheresis, and PBMCs were isolated by Ficoll-Histopaque density gradient centrifugation and then cryopreserved in liquid nitrogen vapor phase. Analytical flow cytometry was used to check the purity and quantity of each magnetically sorted T cell population. Genomic DNA was isolated from every sorted fraction and measured by UV absorbance on a Nanodrop 2000c.

The clonotype comes from a man younger than 30 in good health. Some clones in this sample may be carry-over from other donors' samples. Input material: memory CD4+ T cells from PBMCs. The cell subset or site label, as the study defines it: CD45RA-negative fraction. The rearrangement combines TRBV2 with TRBJ1-1, with the D gene not confidently named. The nucleotides read TGTGCCAGCTTTGTGGCGAACACTGAAGCTTTCTTT. This codes for CASFVANTEAFF.